The rows below give T cell receptor beta chains drawn from one sample of a study of T cell repertoires in cytomegalovirus infection. MiXCR, run by TCRdb on the reads, gives a single entry per CDR3 protein. Of more than 350,000 distinct CDR3 sequences in the sample, approximately 30% were seen once. Material: PBMCs. The receptor set was obtained from a human donor in good health (CMV status not recorded). Some clones in this sample may be carry-over from other donors' samples. Each CDR3 is given with its conserved first and last residue. The D gene is left open where the match is weak. Clone size appears in some rows only: once, few, many, or a class for an expanded clone.

>few|TRBV19|TRBD2|TRBJ2-2
TGTGCCAGTAGCGTGTCGGGGAGGGGCACCGGGGAGCTGTTTTTT
CASSVSGRGTGELFF
>once|TRBV27|TRBD2|TRBJ2-1
TGTGCCAGCAGTTTATACACGGGGGGGCCCAATGAGCAGTTCTTC
CASSLYTGGPNEQFF
>.|TRBV7-2|.|TRBJ2-7
TGTGCCAGCAGCGTCCAGATGTCCAAAAATTCCTACGAGCAGTACTTC
CASSVQMSKNSYEQYF
>once|TRBV12-3/TRBV12-4|.|TRBJ1-1
TGTGCCCGCAGTTTAGGAGACACTGAAGCTTTCTTT
CARSLGDTEAFF
>few|TRBV11-2|.|TRBJ1-6
TGTGCCAGCAGCTTAGATGGTAGGGTAAACTTCTATAATTCACCCCTCCACTTT
CASSLDGRVNFYNSPLHF
>.|TRBV7-3|.|TRBJ1-2
TGTGCCAGCAGACAGGAGTCGAATGGCTACAACTTC
CASRQESNGYNF
>once|TRBV5-4|TRBD1|TRBJ1-1
TGTGCCAGCAGCTCCGGGACAGGACCTGAAGCTTTCTTT
CASSSGTGPEAFF
>.|TRBV4-1|.|TRBJ1-2
TGCGCCAGCAGCCATGGGAGAAGCGACTATGGCTACACCTTC
CASSHGRSDYGYTF
>few|TRBV5-1|.|TRBJ2-7
TGCGCCAGCAGGCCGATTCAGGGGACCTACGAGCAGTACTTC
CASRPIQGTYEQYF
>.|TRBV6-5|.|TRBJ1-5
TGTGCCAGCAGTTCACAGGGCCACCGCAATCAGCCCCAGCATTTT
CASSSQGHRNQPQHF
>.|TRBV7-8|TRBD2|TRBJ2-1
TGTGCCAGCAGCCCCAGGGTTGGGGGGGACCTTCTTAATGAGCAGTTCTTC
CASSPRVGGDLLNEQFF
>few|TRBV12-3/TRBV12-4|TRBD2|TRBJ2-1
TGTGCCAGCAGTTTTGGGGGGGGGGATGAGCAGTTCTTC
CASSFGGGDEQFF
>many|TRBV7-6|TRBD2|TRBJ2-5
TGTGCCAGCAGCAACGAGCGGACTAGCGGCCAAGAGACCCAGTACTTC
CASSNERTSGQETQYF